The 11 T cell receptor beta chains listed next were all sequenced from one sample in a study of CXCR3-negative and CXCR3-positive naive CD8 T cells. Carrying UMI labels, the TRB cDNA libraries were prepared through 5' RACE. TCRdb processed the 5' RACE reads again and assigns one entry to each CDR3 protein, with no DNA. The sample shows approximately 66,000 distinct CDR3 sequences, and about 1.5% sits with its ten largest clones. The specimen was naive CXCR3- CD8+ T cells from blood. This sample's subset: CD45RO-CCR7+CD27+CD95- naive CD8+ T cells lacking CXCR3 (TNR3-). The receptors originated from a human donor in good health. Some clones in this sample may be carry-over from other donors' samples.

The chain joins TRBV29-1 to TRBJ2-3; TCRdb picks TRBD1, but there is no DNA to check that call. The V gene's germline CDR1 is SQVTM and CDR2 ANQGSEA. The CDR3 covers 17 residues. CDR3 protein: CSVEGSNPGTVGDTQYF.

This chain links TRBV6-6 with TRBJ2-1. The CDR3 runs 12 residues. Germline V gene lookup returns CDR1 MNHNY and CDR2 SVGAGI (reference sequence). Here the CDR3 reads CASSLTGGEQFF.

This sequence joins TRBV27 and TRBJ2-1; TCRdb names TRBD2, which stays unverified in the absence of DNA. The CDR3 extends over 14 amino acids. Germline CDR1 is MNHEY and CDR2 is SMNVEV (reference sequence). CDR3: CASRGRVSYNEQFF.

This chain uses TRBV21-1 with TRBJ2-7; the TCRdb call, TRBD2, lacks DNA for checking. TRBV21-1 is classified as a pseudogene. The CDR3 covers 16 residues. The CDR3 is CASSKRARDTWDEQYF.

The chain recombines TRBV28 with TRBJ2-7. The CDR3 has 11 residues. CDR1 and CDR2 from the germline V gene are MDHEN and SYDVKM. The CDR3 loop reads CASSPNYEQYF.

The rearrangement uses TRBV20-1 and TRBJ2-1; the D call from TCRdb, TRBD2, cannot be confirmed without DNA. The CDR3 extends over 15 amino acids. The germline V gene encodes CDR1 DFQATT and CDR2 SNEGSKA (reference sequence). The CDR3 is CSATALAGVDNEQFF.

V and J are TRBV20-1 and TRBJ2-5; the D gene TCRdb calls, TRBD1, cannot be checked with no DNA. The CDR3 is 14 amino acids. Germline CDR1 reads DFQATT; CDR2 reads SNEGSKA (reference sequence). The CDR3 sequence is CSATATGFGETQYF.

Here the CDR3 reads CASSVRTSGEDTGELFF. This rearrangement joins TRBV9 to TRBJ2-2; TCRdb's D gene call, TRBD2, goes unchecked for lack of DNA. The germline V gene encodes CDR1 SGDLS and CDR2 YYNGEE. This CDR3 contains 17 residues.

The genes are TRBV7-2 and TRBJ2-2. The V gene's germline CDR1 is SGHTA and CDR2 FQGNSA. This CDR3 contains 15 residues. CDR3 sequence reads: CASSLHGYNTGELFF.

CDR3: CASSQEKEGSWGEAFF. This rearrangement joins TRBV4-3 to TRBJ1-1. The CDR3 length is 16 residues. Germline V gene sequence: CDR1 LGHNA, CDR2 YSLEER.

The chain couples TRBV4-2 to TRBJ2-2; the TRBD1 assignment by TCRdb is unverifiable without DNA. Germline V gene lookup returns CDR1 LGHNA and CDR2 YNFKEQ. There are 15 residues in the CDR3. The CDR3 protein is CASSQTDGGAGELFF.